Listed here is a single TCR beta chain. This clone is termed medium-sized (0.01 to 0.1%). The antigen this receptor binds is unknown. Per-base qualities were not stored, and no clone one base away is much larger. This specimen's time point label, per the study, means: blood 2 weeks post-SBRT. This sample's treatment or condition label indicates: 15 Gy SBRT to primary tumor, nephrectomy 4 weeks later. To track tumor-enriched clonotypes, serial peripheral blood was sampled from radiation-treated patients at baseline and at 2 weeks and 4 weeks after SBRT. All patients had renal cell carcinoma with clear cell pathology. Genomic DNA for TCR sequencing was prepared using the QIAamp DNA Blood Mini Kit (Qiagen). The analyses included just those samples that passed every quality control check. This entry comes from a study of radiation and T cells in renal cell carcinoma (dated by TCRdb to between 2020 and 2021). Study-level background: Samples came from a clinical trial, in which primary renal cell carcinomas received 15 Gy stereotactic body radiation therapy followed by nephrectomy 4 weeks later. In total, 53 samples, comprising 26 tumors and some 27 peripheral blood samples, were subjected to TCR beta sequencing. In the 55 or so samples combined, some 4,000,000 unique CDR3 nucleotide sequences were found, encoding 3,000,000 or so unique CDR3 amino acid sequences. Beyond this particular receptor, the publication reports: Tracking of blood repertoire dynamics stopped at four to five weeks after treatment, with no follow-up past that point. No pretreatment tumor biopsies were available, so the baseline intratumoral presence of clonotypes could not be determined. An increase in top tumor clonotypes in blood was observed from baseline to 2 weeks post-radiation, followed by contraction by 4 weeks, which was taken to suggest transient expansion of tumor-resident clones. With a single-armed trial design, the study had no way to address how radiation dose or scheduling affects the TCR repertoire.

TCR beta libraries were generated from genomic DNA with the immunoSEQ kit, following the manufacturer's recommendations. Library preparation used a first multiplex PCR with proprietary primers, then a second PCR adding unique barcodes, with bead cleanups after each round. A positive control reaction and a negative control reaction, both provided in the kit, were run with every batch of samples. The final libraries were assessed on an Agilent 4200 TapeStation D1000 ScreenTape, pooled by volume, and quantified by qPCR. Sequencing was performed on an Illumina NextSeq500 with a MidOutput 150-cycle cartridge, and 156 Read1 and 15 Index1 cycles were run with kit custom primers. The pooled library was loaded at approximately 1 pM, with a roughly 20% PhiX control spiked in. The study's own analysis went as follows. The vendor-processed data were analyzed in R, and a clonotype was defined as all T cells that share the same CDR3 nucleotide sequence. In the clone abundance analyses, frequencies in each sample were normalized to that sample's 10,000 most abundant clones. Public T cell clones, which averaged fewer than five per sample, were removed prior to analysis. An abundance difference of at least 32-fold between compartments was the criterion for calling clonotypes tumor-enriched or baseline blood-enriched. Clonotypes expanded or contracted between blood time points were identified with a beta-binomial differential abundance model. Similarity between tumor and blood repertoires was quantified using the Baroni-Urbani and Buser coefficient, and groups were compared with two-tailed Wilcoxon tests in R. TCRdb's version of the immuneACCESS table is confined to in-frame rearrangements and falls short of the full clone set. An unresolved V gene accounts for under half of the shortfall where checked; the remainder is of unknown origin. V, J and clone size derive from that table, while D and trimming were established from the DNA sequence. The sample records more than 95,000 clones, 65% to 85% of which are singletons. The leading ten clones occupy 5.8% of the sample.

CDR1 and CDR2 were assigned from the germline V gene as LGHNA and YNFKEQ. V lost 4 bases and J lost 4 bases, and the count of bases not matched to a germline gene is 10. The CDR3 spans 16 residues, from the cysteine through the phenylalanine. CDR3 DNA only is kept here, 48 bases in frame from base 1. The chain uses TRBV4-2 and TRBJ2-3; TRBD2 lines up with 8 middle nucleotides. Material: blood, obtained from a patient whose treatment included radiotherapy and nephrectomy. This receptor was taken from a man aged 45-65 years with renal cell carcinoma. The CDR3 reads CASSLRGGPSADTQYF. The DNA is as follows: TGTGCCAGCAGCCTCCGGGGGGGCCCTAGTGCAGATACGCAGTATTTT.